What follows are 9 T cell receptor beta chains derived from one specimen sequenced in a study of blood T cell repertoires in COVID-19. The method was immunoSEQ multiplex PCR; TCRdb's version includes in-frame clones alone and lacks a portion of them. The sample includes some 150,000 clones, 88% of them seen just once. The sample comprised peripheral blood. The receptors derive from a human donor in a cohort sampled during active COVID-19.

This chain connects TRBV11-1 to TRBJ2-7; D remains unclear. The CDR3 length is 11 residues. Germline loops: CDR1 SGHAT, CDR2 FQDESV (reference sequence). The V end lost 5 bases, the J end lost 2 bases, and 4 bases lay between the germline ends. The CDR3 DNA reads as TGTGCCAGCAGCGCTACCTACGAGCAGTACTTC. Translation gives CASSATYEQYF. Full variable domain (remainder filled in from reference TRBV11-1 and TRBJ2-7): EAEVAQSPRYKITEKSQAVAFWCDPISGHATLYWYRQILGQGPELLVQFQDESVVDDSQLPKDRFSAERLKGVDSTLKIQPAELGDSAMYLCASSATYEQYFGPGTRLTVT.

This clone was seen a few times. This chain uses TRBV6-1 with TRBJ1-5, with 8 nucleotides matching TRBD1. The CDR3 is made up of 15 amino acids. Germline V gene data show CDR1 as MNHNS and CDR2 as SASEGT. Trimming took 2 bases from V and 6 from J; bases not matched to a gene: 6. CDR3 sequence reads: CASSEQGAATQPQHF. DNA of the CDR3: TGTGCCAGCAGTGAACAGGGGGCCGCAACTCAGCCCCAGCATTTT.

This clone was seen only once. CDR3 amino acids: CSGASNEKLFF. Written as DNA, the CDR3 is TGCAGCGGGGCGTCTAATGAAAAACTGTTTTTT. This chain joins TRBV29-1 and TRBJ1-4, with D unresolved. Trimming shortened V by 7 bases and J by 3 bases, and 6 bases separated the two germline ends. CDR3 length: 11 residues. Germline CDR1 and CDR2: SQVTM and ANQGSEA.

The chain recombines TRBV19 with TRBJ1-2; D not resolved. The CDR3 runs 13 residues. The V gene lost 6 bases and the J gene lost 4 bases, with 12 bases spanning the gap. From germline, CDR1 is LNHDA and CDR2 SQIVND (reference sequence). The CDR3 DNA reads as TGTGCCAGTAGGGCCCGGGTGGTCTATGGCTACACCTTC. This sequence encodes CASRARVVYGYTF.

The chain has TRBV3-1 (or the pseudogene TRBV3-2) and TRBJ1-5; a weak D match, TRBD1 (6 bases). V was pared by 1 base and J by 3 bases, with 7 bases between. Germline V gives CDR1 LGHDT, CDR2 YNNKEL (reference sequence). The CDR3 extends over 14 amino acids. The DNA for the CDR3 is TGTGCCAGCAGCCAAGGGACAGACAATCAGCCCCAGCATTTT. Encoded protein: CASSQGTDNQPQHF.

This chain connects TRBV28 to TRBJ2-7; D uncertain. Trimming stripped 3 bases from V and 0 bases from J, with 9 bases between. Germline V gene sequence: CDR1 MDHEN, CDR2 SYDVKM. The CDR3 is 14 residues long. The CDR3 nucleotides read TGTGCCAGCAGTTTCCCACAGTACTCCTACGAGCAGTACTTC. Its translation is CASSFPQYSYEQYF.

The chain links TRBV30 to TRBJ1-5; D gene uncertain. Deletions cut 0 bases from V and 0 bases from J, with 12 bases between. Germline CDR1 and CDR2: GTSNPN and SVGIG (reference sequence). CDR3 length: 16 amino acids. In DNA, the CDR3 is TGTGCCTGGAGTGTAGAGGGCTACACTAGCAATCAGCCCCAGCATTTT. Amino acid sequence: CAWSVEGYTSNQPQHF.

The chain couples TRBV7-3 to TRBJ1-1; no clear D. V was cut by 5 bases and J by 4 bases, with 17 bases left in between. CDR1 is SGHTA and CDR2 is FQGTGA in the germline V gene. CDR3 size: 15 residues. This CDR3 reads CASSPSGRVGTEAFF. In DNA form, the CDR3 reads TGTGCCAGCAGCCCCTCCGGTCGGGTGGGCACTGAAGCTTTCTTT.

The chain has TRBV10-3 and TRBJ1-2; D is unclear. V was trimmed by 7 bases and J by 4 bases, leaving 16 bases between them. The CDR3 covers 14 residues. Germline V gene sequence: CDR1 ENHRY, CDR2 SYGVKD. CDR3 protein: CAITQGGGRYGYTF. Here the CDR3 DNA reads TGTGCCATCACCCAAGGCGGAGGACGCTATGGCTACACCTTC.